This TCR beta chain was identified in a study of blood T cell repertoires in COVID-19. Data came from immunoSEQ multiplex PCR; TCRdb stores just in-frame clones and leaves some out. In the table there are about 21,000 clones, about 85% of which are singletons. The length of the CDR3 is 12 residues. The ends were cut back, 1 base at V and 14 bases at J, with 14 bases in the middle. In germline, CDR1 is SEHNR, CDR2 FQNEAQ (reference sequence). V usage is TRBV7-9 and J usage is TRBJ1-1; perhaps TRBD1 as D (6 bases). What was sequenced was peripheral blood. The receptor was isolated from a man between 70 and 80 years old with acute or convalescent COVID-19. The CDR3: CASSLGQGPSFF. CDR3 nucleotide sequence: TGTGCCAGCAGCTTAGGGCAGGGGCCGTCCTTCTTT.